One sample yielded the 24 T cell receptor beta chains listed below, sequenced in a study of blood T cells in healthy people across ages. Sample-barcoded 5' priming and a J-beta primer mix drove a second PCR of roughly 7 to 11 cycles. TCRdb fed the 5' RACE reads into MiXCR, producing one record per CDR3 protein. The table records over 1,500,000 distinct CDR3 sequences, roughly 43% of them present only once. Material: blood. These receptors all stem from a human donor in good health.

The genes are TRBV12-3 or TRBV12-4 and TRBJ2-1, with D perhaps TRBD1 or TRBD2 (6 bases each). The CDR3 contains 15 residues. With 3 bases removed from V and 2 bases from J, the gap between germline ends came to 11 bases. CDR3 DNA sequence: TGTGCCAGCAGTTTTCGAGGGGGGACCTACAATGAGCAGTTCTTC. Its protein product is CASSFRGGTYNEQFF.

This chain connects TRBV10-3 to TRBJ1-2; 10 nucleotides agree with TRBD1. Germline trimming cut 11 bases from V and 4 bases from J; bases unmatched to any gene: 7. The CDR3 spans 13 residues. CDR1 and CDR2 from the germline V gene are ENHRY and SYGVKD. The CDR3 nucleotides are TGTGCCGGCAGACAGGGGGCGACCTATGGCTACACCTTC. Residues: CAGRQGATYGYTF.

The chain employs TRBV11-1 and TRBJ2-3, with D perhaps TRBD2 (6 bases). V was shortened by 5 bases and J by 6 bases, with 24 bases between the two germline ends. Germline CDR1 is SGHAT and CDR2 is FQDESV (reference sequence). The CDR3 totals 17 residues. In nucleotides, the CDR3 is TGTGCCAGCAGCCCCGAGTCCCCTGGACTGGCGGGGGATACGCAGTATTTT. The encoded protein is CASSPESPGLAGDTQYF.

The chain uses TRBV13 and TRBJ2-4, with 7 bases matching TRBD2. The tail of the sequence fits TRBJ2-7 better, so the J call may be wrong. There are 15 residues in the CDR3. Germline V gives CDR1 PRHDT, CDR2 FYEKMQ (reference sequence). The CDR3 nucleotides read TGTGCCAGCAGCTTAGGGCGGGGGAAATCCTACGAGCAGTACTTC. The encoded protein is CASSLGRGKSYEQYF.

This clonotype was seen only a few times. The chain combines TRBV9 with TRBJ1-2; D gene unclear. The CDR3 sequence is 13 residues long. From germline, CDR1 is SGDLS and CDR2 YYNGEE. Trimming left V 2 bases short and J 2 bases short, with 7 bases between. The CDR3, as DNA: TGTGCCAGCAGCGTGCAGGAAAACTATGGCTACACCTTC. Protein sequence: CASSVQENYGYTF. The full variable domain, in which reference TRBV9 and TRBJ1-2 provide the parts outside the CDR3, is DSGVTQTPKHLITATGQRVTLRCSPRSGDLSVYWYQQSLDQGLQFLIQYYNGEERAKGNILERFSAQQFPDLHSELNLSSLELGDSALYFCASSVQENYGYTFGSGTRLTVV.

The chain links TRBV3-1 to TRBJ2-3; TRBD2 aligns across 10 bases. The germline V gene encodes CDR1 LGHDT and CDR2 YNNKEL (reference sequence). The length of the CDR3 is 17 residues. V shed 2 bases, J shed 1 base, and the junction held 6 bases outside the gene matches. CDR3 DNA sequence: TGTGCCAGCAGCCAACTTGGACTAGCGGAGCGCACAGATACGCAGTATTTT. This codes for CASSQLGLAERTDTQYF.

The table lists this clonotype with a few counts. The chain carries TRBV5-6 and TRBJ2-2; possible D gene TRBD2, 5 bases. Trimming shortened V by 2 bases and J by 4 bases, and 12 bases separated the two germline ends. In germline, CDR1 is SGHDT, CDR2 YYEEEE. The CDR3 totals 15 residues. CDR3 sequence: CASSLRHAGTGELFF. Written as DNA, the CDR3 is TGTGCCAGCAGCTTACGGCACGCGGGCACCGGGGAGCTGTTTTTT. The entire variable domain, with the rest obtained from reference TRBV5-6 and TRBJ2-2, is as follows: DAGVTQSPTHLIKTRGQQVTLRCSPKSGHDTVSWYQQALGQGPQFIFQYYEEEERQRGNFPDRFSGHQFPNYSSELNVNALLLGDSALYLCASSLRHAGTGELFFGEGSRLTVL.

This clonotype has a handful of counts. This chain connects TRBV7-9 to TRBJ1-2, with a tentative D call TRBD1 (6 bases). The V gene lost 1 base and the J gene lost 4 bases, with 13 bases spanning the gap. Looked up from germline, CDR1 is SEHNR and CDR2 is FQNEAQ (reference sequence). The CDR3 consists of 15 residues. The CDR3: CASSLGGGQPYGYTF. As DNA, the CDR3 is TGTGCCAGCAGCTTAGGAGGTGGACAGCCCTATGGCTACACCTTC.

The chain joins TRBV11-3 to TRBJ2-3; 9 bases are a match to TRBD1. Looked up from germline, CDR1 is SGHNT and CDR2 is YENEEA. Trimming cost V 0 bases and J 4 bases; bases outside gene matches: 5. This CDR3 has 16 amino acids. CDR3 amino acids: CASSLEGQGSPDTQYF. CDR3 coding DNA: TGTGCCAGCAGCTTAGAGGGACAGGGCTCCCCAGATACGCAGTATTTT.

The genes are TRBV20-1 and TRBJ1-6, with TRBD1 identical over 7 bases. The length of the CDR3 is 13 residues. CDR1 and CDR2 (germline): DFQATT, SNEGSKA (reference sequence). V lost 6 bases and J lost 10; bases outside the gene matches: 9. CDR3 residues: CSAHAYRGSPLHF. The DNA of the CDR3 is TGCAGTGCCCACGCGTACAGGGGCTCACCCCTCCACTTT.

The chain uses TRBV7-2 and TRBJ2-5; D gene uncertain. This CDR3 has 15 amino acids. Germline V gene sequence: CDR1 SGHTA, CDR2 FQGNSA. The V end was cut by 2 bases, the J end by 2 bases, with 12 bases between. This CDR3 reads CASSLFGIQQETQYF. CDR3 DNA sequence: TGTGCCAGCAGCTTATTTGGGATACAACAAGAGACCCAGTACTTC.

This clonotype was recorded a few times. CDR3 nucleotides: TGCAGTGCTAGTGATCGGACAGGAGGGAATGGCTACACCTTC. Translated: CSASDRTGGNGYTF. V is TRBV20-1 and J is TRBJ1-2, with 7 bases fitting TRBD1. The CDR3 runs to 14 residues. Germline CDR1 and CDR2: DFQATT and SNEGSKA (reference sequence). The V and J ends lost 3 bases and 6 bases, in that order; junction bases with no gene match: 10.

V gene TRBV10-3 combines with J gene TRBJ2-1; 11 bases line up with TRBD2. The CDR3 runs to 15 residues. After removal of 7 bases from V and 7 bases from J, the junction contained 9 bases not matched to a gene. Germline V CDR1 and CDR2: ENHRY, SYGVKD. The CDR3 sequence: CAINSLAGGGNEQFF. The CDR3 nucleotides read TGTGCCATCAACTCCCTAGCGGGGGGAGGAAATGAGCAGTTCTTC.

The V gene is TRBV7-2, the J gene TRBJ1-2; the D gene is possibly TRBD1 (5 bases). Germline V gene data show CDR1 as SGHTA and CDR2 as FQGNSA. This CDR3 has 17 residues. Trimming took 3 bases from V and 6 from J, leaving 23 bases between them. The CDR3 DNA follows: TGTGCCAGCAGCTTGGTCGGAACAAGGGGCATGGAGGATGGCTACACCTTC. Translating it yields CASSLVGTRGMEDGYTF.

The rearrangement uses TRBV4-1 and TRBJ1-6; no clear D. V dropped 4 bases and J dropped 8 bases, with 21 bases sitting between them. The CDR3 is made up of 17 amino acids. The germline CDR1 and CDR2 sequences are MGHRA and YSYEKL. The CDR3 DNA follows: TGCGCCAGCAGCCCCTGGAGCGGTCGGGTGGTAGATTCACCCCTCCACTTT. Translated, it gives CASSPWSGRVVDSPLHF.

The sample holds a few counts of this clonotype. The gene calls are TRBV20-1 and TRBJ2-1, with D maybe TRBD2 (6 bases). The length of the CDR3 is 15 residues. V shed 6 bases and J shed 7 bases, with 22 bases lying between them. Germline assignment: CDR1 DFQATT and CDR2 SNEGSKA (reference sequence). The CDR3 spells CSAFRLAGTDNEQFF. The CDR3 coding sequence is TGCAGTGCGTTCCGTCTGGCGGGGACCGATAATGAGCAGTTCTTC.

V gene TRBV7-2 combines with J gene TRBJ1-5; D unclear. Between the trimmed V and J ends, which lost 4 bases and 3 bases, there was a span of 13 bases. The CDR3 consists of 15 residues. CDR1 SGHTA and CDR2 FQGNSA come from the germline V gene. The DNA for the CDR3 is TGTGCCAGCAGCTCAACCGGGGTCACCAATCAGCCCCAGCATTTT. It translates to CASSSTGVTNQPQHF. The full variable domain, completed using reference TRBV7-2 and TRBJ1-5, is GAGVSQSPSNKVTEKGKDVELRCDPISGHTALYWYRQSLGQGLEFLIYFQGNSAPDKSGLPSDRFSAERTGGSVSTLTIQRTQQEDSAVYLCASSSTGVTNQPQHFGDGTRLSIL.

V and J are TRBV20-1 and TRBJ2-3; 12 nucleotides line up with TRBD2. The germline V gene encodes CDR1 DFQATT and CDR2 SNEGSKA (reference sequence). This CDR3 contains 13 residues. The V and J ends lost 6 bases and 6 bases, in that order; junction bases with no gene match: 4. The CDR3 reads CSAASGGADTQYF. The CDR3 DNA sequence: TGCAGTGCCGCTAGCGGGGGGGCTGATACGCAGTATTTT.

The chain's CDR3 is CSVEIQGPTDTQYF. CDR3 nucleotides: TGCAGCGTTGAAATACAGGGGCCCACAGATACGCAGTATTTT. The gene calls are TRBV29-1 and TRBJ2-3, with TRBD1 matching 7 bases. In germline, CDR1 is SQVTM, CDR2 ANQGSEA. The CDR3 is 14 residues long. The ends lost 2 bases at V and 2 bases at J; junction bases unmatched: 4.

This clonotype appeared a single time. CDR3 amino acids: CASSSDRLNNQPQHF. CDR3 in DNA: TGTGCCAGCAGCTCAGACCGACTAAACAATCAGCCCCAGCATTTT. This sequence joins TRBV7-8 and TRBJ1-5, with D uncertain. The CDR3 sequence is 15 residues long. Trimming took 4 bases from V and 3 from J, leaving 13 bases between them. Germline CDR1 and CDR2: SGHVS and FQNEAQ.

V usage is TRBV5-1 and J usage is TRBJ1-6; no definite D call. Germline values: CDR1 SGHRS, CDR2 YFSETQ. The CDR3 has 17 amino acids. Trimming took off 0 bases at V and 0 bases at J, with 10 bases between the two ends. The CDR3 coding sequence is TGCGCCAGCAGCTTGGAGGCGGTGAGCTCCTATAATTCACCCCTCCACTTT. As protein: CASSLEAVSSYNSPLHF. The variable domain in full, with the rest retrieved from reference TRBV5-1 and TRBJ1-6, is KAGVTQTPRYLIKTRGQQVTLSCSPISGHRSVSWYQQTPGQGLQFLFEYFSETQRNKGNFPGRFSGRQFSNSRSEMNVSTLELGDSALYLCASSLEAVSSYNSPLHFGNGTRLTVT.

A few counts support this clonotype. This chain links TRBV4-3 with TRBJ2-7, with D perhaps matching TRBD2 (5 bases). V was cut by 8 bases and J by 4 bases, with 18 bases left in between. The CDR3 consists of 14 residues. CDR1 is LGHNA and CDR2 is YSLEER in the germline V gene. The CDR3 loop is CASRPVGGGYEQYF. As DNA, the CDR3 is TGCGCCAGCCGCCCAGTTGGAGGCGGGTACGAGCAGTACTTC.

This clonotype was seen a few times. The chain has TRBV28 and TRBJ2-5, with a tentative D call TRBD1 (6 bases). Germline V gives CDR1 MDHEN, CDR2 SYDVKM. The V and J ends lost 7 bases and 5 bases respectively, with 14 bases between them. The CDR3 length is 13 residues. CDR3 in amino acids: CASIMTGRETQYF. CDR3 bases: TGTGCCAGCATCATGACAGGCAGGGAGACCCAGTACTTC.

This clonotype has only a few counts. This chain joins TRBV12-3 or TRBV12-4 and TRBJ2-3; perhaps TRBD2 as D (7 bases). The CDR3 has 15 amino acids. Trimming stripped 8 bases from V and 6 bases from J, with 21 bases between. This CDR3 reads CASGGGLTRADTQYF. The CDR3 DNA sequence: TGTGCCAGCGGCGGGGGCTTGACTCGGGCGGATACGCAGTATTTT.